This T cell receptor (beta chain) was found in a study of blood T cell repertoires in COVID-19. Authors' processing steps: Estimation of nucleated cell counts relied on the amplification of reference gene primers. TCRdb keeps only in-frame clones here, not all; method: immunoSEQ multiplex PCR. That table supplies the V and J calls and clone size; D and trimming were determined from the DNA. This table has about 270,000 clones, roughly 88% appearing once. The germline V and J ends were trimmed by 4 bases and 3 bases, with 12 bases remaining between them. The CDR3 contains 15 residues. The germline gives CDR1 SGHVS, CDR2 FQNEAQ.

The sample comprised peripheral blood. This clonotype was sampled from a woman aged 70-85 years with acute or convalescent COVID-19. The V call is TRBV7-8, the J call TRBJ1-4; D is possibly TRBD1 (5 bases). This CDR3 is CASSYSGVPNEKLFF. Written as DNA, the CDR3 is TGTGCCAGCAGCTATTCGGGGGTACCTAATGAAAAACTGTTTTTT.